One TCR beta chain is described in this entry. Its antigen is currently unknown. This sample was included in a study of cytomegalovirus exposure and HLA in healthy donors. Overall study results and limits: The dataset shows that most TCR sequences were rare, while some public TCRs occurred in many donors. Productive rates of about 90% or about 30% were seen for most TCR beta V segments in an earlier analysis. Indistinguishable V segments, including TRBV6-2 and TRBV6-3, were excluded. The classifier reportedly diagnosed cytomegalovirus status with high sensitivity and specificity.

Use of 60 Vbeta and 13 Jbeta primers characterized the PCR. Libraries were prepared by immunoSEQ multiplex PCR; TCRdb keeps only in-frame clonotypes and omits some of them. The data hold some 150,000 clones, with roughly 79% observed a single time. Trimming took 4 bases from V and 4 from J, leaving 13 bases between them. The CDR3 totals 15 residues. Germline V gene sequence: CDR1 LGHNT, CDR2 FRNRAP. The sample was PBMCs. This receptor was identified in a woman aged 40 to 50 in good health and CMV-seronegative. The chain links TRBV12-5 to TRBJ2-2; a weak D match, TRBD2 (6 bases). CDR3 protein: CASGSSGGGTGELFF. CDR3 nucleotide sequence: TGTGCTAGTGGTTCCTCCGGGGGAGGCACCGGGGAGCTGTTTTTT.